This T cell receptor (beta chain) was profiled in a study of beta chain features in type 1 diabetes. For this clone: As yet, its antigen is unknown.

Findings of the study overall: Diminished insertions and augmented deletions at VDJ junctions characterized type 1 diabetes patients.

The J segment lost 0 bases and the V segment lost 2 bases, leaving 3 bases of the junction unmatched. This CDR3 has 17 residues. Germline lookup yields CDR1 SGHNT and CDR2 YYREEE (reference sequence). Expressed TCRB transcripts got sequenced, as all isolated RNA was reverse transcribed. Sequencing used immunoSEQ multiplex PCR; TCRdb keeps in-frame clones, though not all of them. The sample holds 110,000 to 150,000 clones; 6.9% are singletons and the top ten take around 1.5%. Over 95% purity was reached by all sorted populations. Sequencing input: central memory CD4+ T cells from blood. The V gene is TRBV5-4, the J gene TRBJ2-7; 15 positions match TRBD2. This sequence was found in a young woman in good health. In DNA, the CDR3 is TGTGCCAGCAGCTTCGGGACTAGCGGGAGGCCCTCCTACGAGCAGTACTTC. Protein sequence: CASSFGTSGRPSYEQYF.